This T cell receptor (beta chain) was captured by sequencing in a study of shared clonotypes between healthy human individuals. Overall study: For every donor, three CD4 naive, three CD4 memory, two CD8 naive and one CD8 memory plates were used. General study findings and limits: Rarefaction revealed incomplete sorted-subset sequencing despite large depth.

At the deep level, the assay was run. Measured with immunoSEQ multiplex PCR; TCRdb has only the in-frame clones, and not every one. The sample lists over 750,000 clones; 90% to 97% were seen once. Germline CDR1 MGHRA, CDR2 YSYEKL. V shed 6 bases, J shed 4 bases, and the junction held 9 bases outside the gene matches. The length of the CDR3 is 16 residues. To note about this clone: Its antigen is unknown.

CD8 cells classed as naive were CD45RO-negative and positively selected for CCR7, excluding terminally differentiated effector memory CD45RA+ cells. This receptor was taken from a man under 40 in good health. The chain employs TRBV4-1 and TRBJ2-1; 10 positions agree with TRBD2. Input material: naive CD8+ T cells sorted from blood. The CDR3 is CASRFSRSGGYNEQFF. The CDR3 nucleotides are TGCGCCAGCAGGTTCAGCCGTAGCGGGGGGTACAATGAGCAGTTCTTC.